Listed here are 13 T cell receptor beta chains from one sample, sequenced in a study of shared clonotypes between healthy human individuals. Using immunoSEQ multiplex PCR, the repertoire was profiled, and TCRdb retains in-frame clones only, with some absent. This repertoire shows some 580,000 clones, 97% found once; its top ten account for 0.055% to 0.07%. The sequencing input was naive CD4+ T cells sorted from blood. As for subset: CD45RA+ positively selected. These receptors were taken from a woman in her 30s in good health.

The chain has TRBV6-6 and TRBJ2-7, with 7 bases matching TRBD2. The CDR3 is 15 amino acids. Trimming removed 5 bases from V and 3 bases from J; junction bases left unmatched: 10. Per germline, CDR1 MNHNY and CDR2 SVGAGI (reference sequence). The CDR3 region is CASSLRDYRYYEQYF. The CDR3 bases are TGTGCCAGCAGTCTCCGGGACTACCGCTACTACGAGCAGTACTTC.

The J gene is TRBJ2-7, the V gene TRBV10-2; either TRBD1 or TRBD2 may supply D (5 bases each). The V end was cut by 4 bases, the J end by 1 base, with 5 bases between. This CDR3 region has 12 residues. CDR1 is WSHSY and CDR2 is SAAADI in the germline V gene. The chain's CDR3 is CASSGGSYEQYF. The CDR3, as DNA: TGCGCCAGCAGTGGGGGGTCCTACGAGCAGTACTTC.

This clone was observed a single time. The rearrangement joins TRBV27 to TRBJ2-1; 7 positions match TRBD1. CDR3 length equals 14 residues. J lost 3 bases, V lost 6 bases, and 5 bases had no gene match. Germline CDR1 reads MNHEY; CDR2 reads SMNVEV (reference sequence). This CDR3 reads CASRTGRFYNEQFF. The CDR3 nucleotides read TGTGCCAGCAGGACAGGGAGATTCTACAATGAGCAGTTCTTC.

This clone was seen a single time. The rearrangement uses TRBV4-1 and TRBJ1-5; D gene unclear. The CDR3 consists of 13 residues. Trimming took 1 base from V and 6 from J, leaving 7 bases between them. CDR1 and CDR2 from the germline V gene are MGHRA and YSYEKL. Here the CDR3 reads CASSQVVAQPQHF. In nucleotides, the CDR3 is TGCGCCAGCAGCCAAGTGGTAGCTCAGCCCCAGCATTTT.

Worth noting for this clone: Other nucleotide sequences in the sample specify the same CDR3. The chain is built from TRBV7-9 and TRBJ2-1; 8 nucleotides align to TRBD2. The CDR3 is 16 amino acids. The ends lost 5 bases at V and 0 bases at J; junction bases unmatched: 6. Germline CDR1 reads SEHNR; CDR2 reads FQNEAQ (reference sequence). The CDR3 loop reads CASSLNSGSSYNEQFF. The CDR3 nucleotides read TGTGCCAGCAGCCTTAACAGCGGGAGCTCCTACAATGAGCAGTTCTTC.

CDR3: CASSSPPAGSYNEQFF. CDR3 nucleotide sequence: TGTGCCAGCAGCTCCCCCCCTGCGGGGTCCTACAATGAGCAGTTCTTC. The chain links TRBV5-4 to TRBJ2-1; D may be TRBD2 (6 bases). V was trimmed by 3 bases and J by 1 base, leaving 14 bases between them. The CDR3 spans 16 residues. The germline V gene has CDR1 SGHNT and CDR2 YYREEE (reference sequence).

The chain joins TRBV28 to TRBJ1-2; D is unclear. Germline CDR1 is MDHEN and CDR2 is SYDVKM. V was trimmed by 6 bases and J by 2 bases, leaving 16 bases between them. The CDR3 sequence is 15 residues long. The CDR3 spells CASSFGIDRNYGYTF. For the CDR3, the DNA is TGTGCCAGCAGCTTCGGGATAGACCGAAACTATGGCTACACCTTC.

CDR3 sequence reads: CASTFSGHNYGYTF. The CDR3 DNA reads TGTGCCAGCACCTTCTCGGGACACAACTATGGCTACACCTTC. The chain couples TRBV5-6 to TRBJ1-2, with D possibly matching TRBD1 (6 bases). Germline CDR1 reads SGHDT; CDR2 reads YYEEEE. V was trimmed by 6 bases and J by 2 bases, leaving 14 bases between them. This CDR3 has 14 amino acids. The entire variable domain, with the rest obtained from reference TRBV5-6 and TRBJ1-2, is as follows: DAGVTQSPTHLIKTRGQQVTLRCSPKSGHDTVSWYQQALGQGPQFIFQYYEEEERQRGNFPDRFSGHQFPNYSSELNVNALLLGDSALYLCASTFSGHNYGYTFGSGTRLTVV.

The V gene is TRBV5-6, the J gene TRBJ2-7; TRBD1 matches at 12 bases. V lost 4 bases, J lost 3 bases, and 8 bases stayed unmatched. The CDR3 length is 16 residues. Germline lookup yields CDR1 SGHDT and CDR2 YYEEEE. CDR3 nucleotides: TGTGCCAGCAGCCCGCCGGGACAGGGGGCGGACTACGAGCAGTACTTC. It is translated as CASSPPGQGADYEQYF.

J is TRBJ2-1 and V is TRBV7-6, with no clear D. Germline assignment: CDR1 SGHVS and CDR2 FNYEAQ. V was cut by 2 bases and J by 2 bases, with 16 bases left in between. CDR3 size: 17 residues. The CDR3 DNA follows: TGTGCCAGCAGCTTAAAGGGCGAAGGTAAAACCTACAATGAGCAGTTCTTC. Protein: CASSLKGEGKTYNEQFF.

The rearrangement links TRBV6-6 to TRBJ1-1, with D tentatively TRBD1 (6 bases). Trimming left V 5 bases short and J 4 bases short, with 20 bases between. The V gene's germline CDR1 is MNHNY and CDR2 SVGAGI (reference sequence). The CDR3 runs to 16 residues. CDR3 DNA: TGTGCCAGCAGTCAGACGACAGGTCCGGGGAGCACTGAAGCTTTCTTT. It codes for CASSQTTGPGSTEAFF.

The chain combines TRBV7-8 with TRBJ1-6; possibly TRBD1 for D (5 bases). This CDR3 is built from 15 residues. V shed 7 bases and J shed 5 bases, with 15 bases lying between them. CDR1 is SGHVS and CDR2 is FQNEAQ in the germline V gene. This chain's CDR3 is CASTQTATDNSPLHF. CDR3 bases: TGTGCCAGCACCCAGACAGCTACGGATAATTCACCCCTCCACTTT.

The count of this clone is one. The chain links TRBV5-6 to TRBJ2-7; 8 positions agree with TRBD2. Unmatched junction bases numbered 12, after V lost 4 bases and J lost 0 bases. Germline CDR1 is SGHDT and CDR2 is YYEEEE. The CDR3 extends over 17 amino acids. Here the CDR3 DNA reads TGTGCCAGCAGCGCGACTAGGACTAGCTTAAGCTCCTACGAGCAGTACTTC. It translates to CASSATRTSLSSYEQYF.